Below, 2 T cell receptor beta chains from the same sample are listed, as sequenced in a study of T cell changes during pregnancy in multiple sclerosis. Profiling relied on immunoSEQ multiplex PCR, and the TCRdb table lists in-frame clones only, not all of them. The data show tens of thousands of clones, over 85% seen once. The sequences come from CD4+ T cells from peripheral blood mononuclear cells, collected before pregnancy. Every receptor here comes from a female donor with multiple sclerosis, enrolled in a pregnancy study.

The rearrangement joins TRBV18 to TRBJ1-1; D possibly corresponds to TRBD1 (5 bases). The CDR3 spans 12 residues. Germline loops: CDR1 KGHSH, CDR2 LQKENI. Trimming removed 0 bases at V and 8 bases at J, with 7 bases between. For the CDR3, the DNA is TGTGCCAGCTCACCACCGAAGGGGGAAGCTTTCTTT. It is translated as CASSPPKGEAFF.

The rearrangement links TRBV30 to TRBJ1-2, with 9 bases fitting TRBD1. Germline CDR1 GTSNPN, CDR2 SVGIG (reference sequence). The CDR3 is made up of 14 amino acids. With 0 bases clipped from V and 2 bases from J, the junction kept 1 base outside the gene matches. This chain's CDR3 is CAWSVGTGNYGYTF. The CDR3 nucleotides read TGTGCCTGGAGTGTGGGGACAGGGAACTATGGCTACACCTTC.